This TCR beta chain was captured in a study of T cell repertoires in cytomegalovirus infection. Study as a whole: Public signatures in TCR beta pointed to CMV infection and matching HLA type.

Each CDR3 protein gets one entry after TCRdb re-called the reads with MiXCR. This table holds some 800,000 distinct CDR3 sequences, roughly 33% found once. This CDR3 has 19 amino acids. Germline CDR1 and CDR2: MGHDK and SYGVNS. V was shortened by 0 bases and J by 1 base, with 21 bases between the two germline ends. This clonotype was counted only a few times. Its antigen remains unidentified. Study-wide points: The response measured ex vivo was dominated by TCR beta clonotypes (HLA-C-restricted and CMV-specific). Identification of carriers of CMV plus the relevant HLA was achieved through cumulative public TCR beta family frequency.

The chain employs TRBV25-1 and TRBJ1-1; D is perhaps TRBD1 (5 bases). The sequence was collected from a human donor in good health (CMV status not recorded). Some clones in this sample may be carry-over from other donors' samples. Here the sequenced sample was cultured CD8+ T cells from PBMCs, taken from culture after CMV antigen stimulation. The CDR3 protein is CASSEYYSAGRGGNTEAFF. The CDR3, as DNA: TGTGCCAGCAGTGAATATTATTCAGCAGGGAGGGGAGGGAACACTGAAGCTTTCTTT.